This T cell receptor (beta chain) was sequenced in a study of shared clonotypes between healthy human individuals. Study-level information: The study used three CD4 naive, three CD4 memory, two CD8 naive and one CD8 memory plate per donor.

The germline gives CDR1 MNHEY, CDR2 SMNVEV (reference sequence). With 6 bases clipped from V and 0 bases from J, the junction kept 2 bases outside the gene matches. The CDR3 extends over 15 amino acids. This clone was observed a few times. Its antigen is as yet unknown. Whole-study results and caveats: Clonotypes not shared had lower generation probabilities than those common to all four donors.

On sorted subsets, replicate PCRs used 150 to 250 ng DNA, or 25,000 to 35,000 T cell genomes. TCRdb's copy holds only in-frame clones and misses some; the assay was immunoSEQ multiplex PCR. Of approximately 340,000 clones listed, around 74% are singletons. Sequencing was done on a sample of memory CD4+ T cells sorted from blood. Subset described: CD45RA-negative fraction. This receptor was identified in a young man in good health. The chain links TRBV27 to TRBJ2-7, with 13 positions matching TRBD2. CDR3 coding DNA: TGTGCCAGCAGCTGGACTAGCGGGAGCTCCTACGAGCAGTACTTC. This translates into CASSWTSGSSYEQYF.